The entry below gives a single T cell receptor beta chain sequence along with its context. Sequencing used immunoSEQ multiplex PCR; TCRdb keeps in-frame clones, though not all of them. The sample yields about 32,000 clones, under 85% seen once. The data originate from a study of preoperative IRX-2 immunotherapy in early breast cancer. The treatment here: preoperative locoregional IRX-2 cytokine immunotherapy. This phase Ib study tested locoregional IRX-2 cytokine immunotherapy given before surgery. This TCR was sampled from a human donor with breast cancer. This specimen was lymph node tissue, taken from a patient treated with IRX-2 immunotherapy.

The CDR3 DNA reads TGTGCCAGTAAGTCATTTTGGGACGAGCAGTACTTC. This gives the protein CASKSFWDEQYF. This chain joins TRBV19 and TRBJ2-7; D remains ambiguous. The CDR3 totals 12 residues. Germline CDR1 reads LNHDA; CDR2 reads SQIVND (reference sequence). V gave up 7 bases and J gave up 5 bases, with 12 bases separating them. Variable domain in full (rest from reference TRBV19 and TRBJ2-7): DGGITQSPKYLFRKEGQNVTLSCEQNLNHDAMYWYRQDPGQGLRLIYYSQIVNDFQKGDIAEGYSVSREKKESFPLTVTSAQKNPTAFYLCASKSFWDEQYFGPGTRLTVT.